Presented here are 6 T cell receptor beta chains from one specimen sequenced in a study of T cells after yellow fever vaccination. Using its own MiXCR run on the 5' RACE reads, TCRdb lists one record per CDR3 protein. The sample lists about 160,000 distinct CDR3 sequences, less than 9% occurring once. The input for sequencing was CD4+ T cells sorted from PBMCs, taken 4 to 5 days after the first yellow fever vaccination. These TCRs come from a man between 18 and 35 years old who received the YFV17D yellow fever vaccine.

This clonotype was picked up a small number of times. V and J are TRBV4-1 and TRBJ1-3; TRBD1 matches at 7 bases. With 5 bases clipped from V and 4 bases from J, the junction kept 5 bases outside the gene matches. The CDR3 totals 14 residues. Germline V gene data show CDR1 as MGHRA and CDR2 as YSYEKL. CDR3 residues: CASSSRGIGNTIYF. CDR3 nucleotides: TGCGCCAGCAGCTCCAGGGGGATCGGAAACACCATATATTTT.

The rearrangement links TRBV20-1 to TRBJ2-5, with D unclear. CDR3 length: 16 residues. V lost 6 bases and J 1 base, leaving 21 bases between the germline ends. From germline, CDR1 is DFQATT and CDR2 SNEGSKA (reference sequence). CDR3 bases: TGCAGTGCGAGTGCAGTTGAGGCACCATCCCAAGAGACCCAGTACTTC. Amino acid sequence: CSASAVEAPSQETQYF.

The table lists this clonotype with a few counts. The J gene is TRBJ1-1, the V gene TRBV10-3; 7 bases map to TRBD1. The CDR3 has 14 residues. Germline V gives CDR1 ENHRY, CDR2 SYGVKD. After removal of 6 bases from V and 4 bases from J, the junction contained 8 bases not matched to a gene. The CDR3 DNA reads TGTGCCATCAGGATACAGGGGTCCGGCACTGAAGCTTTCTTT. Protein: CAIRIQGSGTEAFF.

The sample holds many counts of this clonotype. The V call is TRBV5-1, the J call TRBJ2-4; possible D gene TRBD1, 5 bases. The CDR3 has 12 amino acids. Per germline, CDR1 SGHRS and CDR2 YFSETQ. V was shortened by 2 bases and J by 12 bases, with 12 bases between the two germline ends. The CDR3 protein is CASSFDRPPQYF. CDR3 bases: TGCGCCAGCAGCTTCGACAGACCCCCTCAGTACTTC.

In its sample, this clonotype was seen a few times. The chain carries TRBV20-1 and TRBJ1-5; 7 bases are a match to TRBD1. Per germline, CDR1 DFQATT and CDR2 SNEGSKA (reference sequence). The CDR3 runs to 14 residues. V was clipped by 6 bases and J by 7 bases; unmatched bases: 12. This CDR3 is CSATRQGLEQPQHF. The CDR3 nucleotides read TGCAGTGCCACCCGACAGGGATTAGAACAGCCCCAGCATTTT.

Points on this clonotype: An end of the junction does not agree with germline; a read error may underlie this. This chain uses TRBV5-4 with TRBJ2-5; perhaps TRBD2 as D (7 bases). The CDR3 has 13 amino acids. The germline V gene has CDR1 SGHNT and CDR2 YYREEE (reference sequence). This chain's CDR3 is CASTGTGRETPYF. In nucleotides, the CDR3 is TGTGCCAGCACCGGTACAGGGAGGGAGACCCCGTACTTC.